The clone carrying this TCR beta chain was seen a handful of times. Antigen unknown. Amplification of TCR beta CDR3 regions was performed using RNA transcripts as template. The HTBI set primed first-round TCR CDR3 RT-PCR. TCRdb re-analysed the multiplex PCR reads in MiXCR, keeping a single row per CDR3 protein. The sample lists 490,000 or so distinct CDR3 sequences, 46% occurring once. This sample is part of a study of T cells in Graves' hyperthyroidism and ophthalmopathy. Study-wide points: Ophthalmopathy got predicted by the model a median approximately 6.4 months before its onset.

The CDR3 contains 14 residues. Germline V gives CDR1 SEHNR, CDR2 FQNEAQ (reference sequence). The V segment lost 5 bases and the J segment 8 bases; nucleotides outside the gene matches: 11. The study left out patients who had uncontrolled infection, other autoimmune disease, pregnancy or lactation. This TCR was recovered from an adult woman with Graves' disease, either hyperthyroidism or ophthalmopathy (not recorded which). The V gene is TRBV7-9, the J gene TRBJ1-2; 7 bases fit TRBD1. The sample consisted of peripheral blood or thyroid tissue (not recorded which). The DNA for the CDR3 is TGTGCCAGCAGCCGTTCACAGGGGAAAGTGGGCTACACCTTC. This codes for CASSRSQGKVGYTF.